The source of this T cell receptor beta chain is a study of blood T cell repertoires in COVID-19. Measured with immunoSEQ multiplex PCR; TCRdb has only the in-frame clones, and not every one. This table holds tens of thousands of clones, around 90% found once. Germline values: CDR1 LGHDT, CDR2 YNNKEL (reference sequence). Trimming removed 0 bases from V and 0 bases from J; junction bases left unmatched: 4. The length of the CDR3 is 17 residues. Sample: peripheral blood. This clonotype was obtained from a human donor in a cohort sampled during active COVID-19. The chain uses TRBV3-1 (or the pseudogene TRBV3-2) and TRBJ2-7; 11 nucleotides agree with TRBD2. CDR3 loop: CASSQELAGAFSYEQYF. DNA for the CDR3: TGTGCCAGCAGCCAAGAACTAGCGGGGGCCTTCTCCTACGAGCAGTACTTC.